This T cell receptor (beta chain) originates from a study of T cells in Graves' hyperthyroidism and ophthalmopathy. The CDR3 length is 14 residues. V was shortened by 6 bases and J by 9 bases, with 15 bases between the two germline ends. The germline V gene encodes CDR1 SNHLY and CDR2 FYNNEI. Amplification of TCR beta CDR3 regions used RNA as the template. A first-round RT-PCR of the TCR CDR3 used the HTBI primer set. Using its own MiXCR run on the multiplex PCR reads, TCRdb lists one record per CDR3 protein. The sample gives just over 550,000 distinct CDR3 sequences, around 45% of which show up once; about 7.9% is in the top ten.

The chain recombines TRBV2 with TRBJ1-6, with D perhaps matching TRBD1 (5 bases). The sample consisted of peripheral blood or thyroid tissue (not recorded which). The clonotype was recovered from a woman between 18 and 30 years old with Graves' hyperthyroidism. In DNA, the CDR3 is TGTGCCAGCAGCAACCGGGGCAGGGTTTCACCCCTCCACTTT. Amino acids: CASSNRGRVSPLHF.